The rows below give T cell receptor beta chains drawn from one sample of a study of T cells after yellow fever vaccination. TCRdb reprocessed the 5' RACE reads with MiXCR, giving one entry per CDR3 protein. This sample has roughly 300,000 distinct CDR3 sequences, with less than 9.5% found just once. The starting material was PBMCs, obtained around 45 days after the first yellow fever vaccination. Every receptor here comes from a man in his late teens or twenties who received the YFV17D yellow fever vaccine. Both conserved end residues are part of each CDR3. D genes are given only for firm matches. Not every row has a clone size; where given, it reads once, few, many or a size class.

many	TRBJ2-1	TRBD2	TRBV20-1	TGCAGTGCTAGAGATCAGAGCGGGGGGGCCAATGAGCAGTTCTTC	CSARDQSGGANEQFF
few	TRBJ2-1	TRBD1	TRBV4-3	TGCGCCAGCAGCCGGGACAGGGGATTTTACAATGAGCAGTTCTTC	CASSRDRGFYNEQFF
-	TRBJ2-2	-	TRBV27	TGTGCCAGCAGTTCGGGTGGAAGGTTCGGGGAGCTGTTTTTT	CASSSGGRFGELFF
few	TRBJ2-5	-	TRBV6-5	TGTGCCAGCAGTTACTCAGGGTGGAATGGAGAGACCCAGTACTTC	CASSYSGWNGETQYF
few	TRBJ2-1	-	TRBV5-1	TGCGCCAGCAGCTCTGGAAGGGGACCCTACAATGAGCAGTTCTTC	CASSSGRGPYNEQFF
-	TRBJ1-6	TRBD1	TRBV19	TGTGCCAGTAACCGGGACAGCTTACCTTCACCCCTCCACTTT	CASNRDSLPSPLHF
many	TRBJ2-5	TRBD2	TRBV14	TGTGCCAGCCAGACTAGCGCGAGAGAGACCCAGTACTTC	CASQTSARETQYF
-	TRBJ2-5	TRBD2	TRBV19	TGTGCCAGTAGTAGGACTAGTGGTCTGAAGGAGACCCAGTACTTC	CASSRTSGLKETQYF
-	TRBJ2-1	-	TRBV20-1	TGCAGTGCTAGAGATGATGGCAATGAGCAGTTCTTC	CSARDDGNEQFF
few	TRBJ1-5	-	TRBV18	TGTGCCAGCTCACTCTCGGGTCAGCATCAGCCCCAGCATTTT	CASSLSGQHQPQHF
few	TRBJ2-2	-	TRBV12-3/TRBV12-4	TGTGCCAGCAGTCTAGGGACCCCCTTGTCGCTGTTTTTT	CASSLGTPLSLFF
few	TRBJ1-2	TRBD1	TRBV7-2	TGTGCCAGCAGCTTACAGACAGGGTATGGCTACACCTTC	CASSLQTGYGYTF
many	TRBJ2-3	-	TRBV5-1	TGCGCCAGCAGCTTAGAGGGTACAGATACGCAGTATTTT	CASSLEGTDTQYF